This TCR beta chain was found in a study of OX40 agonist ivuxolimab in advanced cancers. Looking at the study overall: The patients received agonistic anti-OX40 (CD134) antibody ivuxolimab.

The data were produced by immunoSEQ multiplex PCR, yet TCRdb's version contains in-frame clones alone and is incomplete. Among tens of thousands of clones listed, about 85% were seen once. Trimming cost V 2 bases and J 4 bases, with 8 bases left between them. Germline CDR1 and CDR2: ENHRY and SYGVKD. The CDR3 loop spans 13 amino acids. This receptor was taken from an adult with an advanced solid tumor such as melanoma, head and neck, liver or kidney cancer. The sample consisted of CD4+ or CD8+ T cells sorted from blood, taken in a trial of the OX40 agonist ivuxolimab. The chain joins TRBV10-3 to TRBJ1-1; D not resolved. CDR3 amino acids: CAISESRITEAFF. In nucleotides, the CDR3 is TGTGCCATCAGTGAGAGTAGGATCACTGAAGCTTTCTTT.